Listed below are T cell receptor beta chains from one sample, sequenced in a study of blood T cell repertoires in COVID-19. The table came from immunoSEQ multiplex PCR; TCRdb's copy has only in-frame clones and leaves some out. The sample holds about 230,000 clones, nearly 90% seen once. Material: peripheral blood. Every receptor here comes from a woman under 30 who had recovered from COVID-19. Both conserved end residues are trimmed from each CDR3. The D gene is left open where the match is weak.

V gene	D gene	J gene	CDR3 protein
TRBV25-1	TRBD1	TRBJ2-1	ASTGTGDNEQF
TRBV7-9	.	TRBJ1-2	ASSSVRGPNYGYT
TRBV5-1	TRBD2	TRBJ2-7	ASRAGGRDHEQY
TRBV10-3	.	TRBJ1-2	AIETGSDGYT
TRBV7-6	.	TRBJ1-2	ASSLELRGYGYT
TRBV5-1	TRBD1	TRBJ2-1	ASSLGQGPYNEQF
TRBV30	.	TRBJ2-3	AWSADRTDTQY
TRBV3-1/TRBV3-2	TRBD1	TRBJ1-6	ASSATGGINSPLH
TRBV10-3	TRBD2	TRBJ2-3	AISVLAGGITDTQY
TRBV25-1	.	TRBJ2-6	ASSATVKSSGANVLT
TRBV30	.	TRBJ1-2	AWRRAKGDGYT
TRBV9	.	TRBJ2-7	ASSVGQDLYEQY
TRBV9	.	TRBJ2-7	ASSKTAGEQY
TRBV30	TRBD1	TRBJ1-2	AWNRGDYGYT
TRBV27	.	TRBJ1-2	ASSLYQGFNYGYT
TRBV2	.	TRBJ1-1	ARTGQKGTEAF
TRBV12-3/TRBV12-4	TRBD1	TRBJ1-2	ASSFYRGAGYT
TRBV11-2	TRBD2	TRBJ2-1	ASSLDWPPTTSVNEQF
TRBV18	.	TRBJ2-1	ASSPSAGNNEQF
TRBV5-5	.	TRBJ1-1	ASIPPPELVPHLNAEAF
TRBV6-6	.	TRBJ1-3	ASSFRVAGNTIY
TRBV6-1	TRBD2	TRBJ2-3	ASSEPSGRGDTQY
TRBV11-2	.	TRBJ2-1	ASSFDGSYNEQF
TRBV6-5	.	TRBJ1-2	ASSSERGLVNYGYT
TRBV4-3	TRBD1	TRBJ1-1	ASSQPLDRGNTEAF
TRBV2	.	TRBJ1-2	ASGENGYT
TRBV4-3	TRBD2	TRBJ2-1	ASSQGGGLAVDEQF
TRBV2	.	TRBJ1-1	ASTTQEGRGSTEAF
TRBV7-9	TRBD2	TRBJ2-1	ASSFGLASEQF
TRBV11-3	.	TRBJ2-5	ASSLERGAETQY
TRBV5-1	.	TRBJ1-3	ASSYQYREWDTIY
TRBV13	.	TRBJ2-6	ASSIQVSSGANVLT
TRBV19	.	TRBJ2-7	ASSPGAYEQY
TRBV19	TRBD1	TRBJ2-5	ASSPETGRVGETQY
TRBV2	.	TRBJ1-1	ASNLQGTTEAF
TRBV14	.	TRBJ2-3	ASSQSRGSTDTQY
TRBV30	.	TRBJ1-5	AWSGQDGQPQH
TRBV6-2/TRBV6-3	TRBD2	TRBJ2-5	ASSYREGPAGETQY
TRBV6-2/TRBV6-3	.	TRBJ2-7	ASSYRDTYEQY
TRBV6-2/TRBV6-3	.	TRBJ1-2	ASSYGATNYGYT
TRBV7-2	.	TRBJ2-1	ASSLVHSGSYNEQF
TRBV25-1	.	TRBJ1-1	ASSVLDRPATEAF
TRBV28	.	TRBJ1-1	ASSLRPQENTEAF
TRBV4-1	TRBD2	TRBJ2-1	ASSQVDMGLARNEQF